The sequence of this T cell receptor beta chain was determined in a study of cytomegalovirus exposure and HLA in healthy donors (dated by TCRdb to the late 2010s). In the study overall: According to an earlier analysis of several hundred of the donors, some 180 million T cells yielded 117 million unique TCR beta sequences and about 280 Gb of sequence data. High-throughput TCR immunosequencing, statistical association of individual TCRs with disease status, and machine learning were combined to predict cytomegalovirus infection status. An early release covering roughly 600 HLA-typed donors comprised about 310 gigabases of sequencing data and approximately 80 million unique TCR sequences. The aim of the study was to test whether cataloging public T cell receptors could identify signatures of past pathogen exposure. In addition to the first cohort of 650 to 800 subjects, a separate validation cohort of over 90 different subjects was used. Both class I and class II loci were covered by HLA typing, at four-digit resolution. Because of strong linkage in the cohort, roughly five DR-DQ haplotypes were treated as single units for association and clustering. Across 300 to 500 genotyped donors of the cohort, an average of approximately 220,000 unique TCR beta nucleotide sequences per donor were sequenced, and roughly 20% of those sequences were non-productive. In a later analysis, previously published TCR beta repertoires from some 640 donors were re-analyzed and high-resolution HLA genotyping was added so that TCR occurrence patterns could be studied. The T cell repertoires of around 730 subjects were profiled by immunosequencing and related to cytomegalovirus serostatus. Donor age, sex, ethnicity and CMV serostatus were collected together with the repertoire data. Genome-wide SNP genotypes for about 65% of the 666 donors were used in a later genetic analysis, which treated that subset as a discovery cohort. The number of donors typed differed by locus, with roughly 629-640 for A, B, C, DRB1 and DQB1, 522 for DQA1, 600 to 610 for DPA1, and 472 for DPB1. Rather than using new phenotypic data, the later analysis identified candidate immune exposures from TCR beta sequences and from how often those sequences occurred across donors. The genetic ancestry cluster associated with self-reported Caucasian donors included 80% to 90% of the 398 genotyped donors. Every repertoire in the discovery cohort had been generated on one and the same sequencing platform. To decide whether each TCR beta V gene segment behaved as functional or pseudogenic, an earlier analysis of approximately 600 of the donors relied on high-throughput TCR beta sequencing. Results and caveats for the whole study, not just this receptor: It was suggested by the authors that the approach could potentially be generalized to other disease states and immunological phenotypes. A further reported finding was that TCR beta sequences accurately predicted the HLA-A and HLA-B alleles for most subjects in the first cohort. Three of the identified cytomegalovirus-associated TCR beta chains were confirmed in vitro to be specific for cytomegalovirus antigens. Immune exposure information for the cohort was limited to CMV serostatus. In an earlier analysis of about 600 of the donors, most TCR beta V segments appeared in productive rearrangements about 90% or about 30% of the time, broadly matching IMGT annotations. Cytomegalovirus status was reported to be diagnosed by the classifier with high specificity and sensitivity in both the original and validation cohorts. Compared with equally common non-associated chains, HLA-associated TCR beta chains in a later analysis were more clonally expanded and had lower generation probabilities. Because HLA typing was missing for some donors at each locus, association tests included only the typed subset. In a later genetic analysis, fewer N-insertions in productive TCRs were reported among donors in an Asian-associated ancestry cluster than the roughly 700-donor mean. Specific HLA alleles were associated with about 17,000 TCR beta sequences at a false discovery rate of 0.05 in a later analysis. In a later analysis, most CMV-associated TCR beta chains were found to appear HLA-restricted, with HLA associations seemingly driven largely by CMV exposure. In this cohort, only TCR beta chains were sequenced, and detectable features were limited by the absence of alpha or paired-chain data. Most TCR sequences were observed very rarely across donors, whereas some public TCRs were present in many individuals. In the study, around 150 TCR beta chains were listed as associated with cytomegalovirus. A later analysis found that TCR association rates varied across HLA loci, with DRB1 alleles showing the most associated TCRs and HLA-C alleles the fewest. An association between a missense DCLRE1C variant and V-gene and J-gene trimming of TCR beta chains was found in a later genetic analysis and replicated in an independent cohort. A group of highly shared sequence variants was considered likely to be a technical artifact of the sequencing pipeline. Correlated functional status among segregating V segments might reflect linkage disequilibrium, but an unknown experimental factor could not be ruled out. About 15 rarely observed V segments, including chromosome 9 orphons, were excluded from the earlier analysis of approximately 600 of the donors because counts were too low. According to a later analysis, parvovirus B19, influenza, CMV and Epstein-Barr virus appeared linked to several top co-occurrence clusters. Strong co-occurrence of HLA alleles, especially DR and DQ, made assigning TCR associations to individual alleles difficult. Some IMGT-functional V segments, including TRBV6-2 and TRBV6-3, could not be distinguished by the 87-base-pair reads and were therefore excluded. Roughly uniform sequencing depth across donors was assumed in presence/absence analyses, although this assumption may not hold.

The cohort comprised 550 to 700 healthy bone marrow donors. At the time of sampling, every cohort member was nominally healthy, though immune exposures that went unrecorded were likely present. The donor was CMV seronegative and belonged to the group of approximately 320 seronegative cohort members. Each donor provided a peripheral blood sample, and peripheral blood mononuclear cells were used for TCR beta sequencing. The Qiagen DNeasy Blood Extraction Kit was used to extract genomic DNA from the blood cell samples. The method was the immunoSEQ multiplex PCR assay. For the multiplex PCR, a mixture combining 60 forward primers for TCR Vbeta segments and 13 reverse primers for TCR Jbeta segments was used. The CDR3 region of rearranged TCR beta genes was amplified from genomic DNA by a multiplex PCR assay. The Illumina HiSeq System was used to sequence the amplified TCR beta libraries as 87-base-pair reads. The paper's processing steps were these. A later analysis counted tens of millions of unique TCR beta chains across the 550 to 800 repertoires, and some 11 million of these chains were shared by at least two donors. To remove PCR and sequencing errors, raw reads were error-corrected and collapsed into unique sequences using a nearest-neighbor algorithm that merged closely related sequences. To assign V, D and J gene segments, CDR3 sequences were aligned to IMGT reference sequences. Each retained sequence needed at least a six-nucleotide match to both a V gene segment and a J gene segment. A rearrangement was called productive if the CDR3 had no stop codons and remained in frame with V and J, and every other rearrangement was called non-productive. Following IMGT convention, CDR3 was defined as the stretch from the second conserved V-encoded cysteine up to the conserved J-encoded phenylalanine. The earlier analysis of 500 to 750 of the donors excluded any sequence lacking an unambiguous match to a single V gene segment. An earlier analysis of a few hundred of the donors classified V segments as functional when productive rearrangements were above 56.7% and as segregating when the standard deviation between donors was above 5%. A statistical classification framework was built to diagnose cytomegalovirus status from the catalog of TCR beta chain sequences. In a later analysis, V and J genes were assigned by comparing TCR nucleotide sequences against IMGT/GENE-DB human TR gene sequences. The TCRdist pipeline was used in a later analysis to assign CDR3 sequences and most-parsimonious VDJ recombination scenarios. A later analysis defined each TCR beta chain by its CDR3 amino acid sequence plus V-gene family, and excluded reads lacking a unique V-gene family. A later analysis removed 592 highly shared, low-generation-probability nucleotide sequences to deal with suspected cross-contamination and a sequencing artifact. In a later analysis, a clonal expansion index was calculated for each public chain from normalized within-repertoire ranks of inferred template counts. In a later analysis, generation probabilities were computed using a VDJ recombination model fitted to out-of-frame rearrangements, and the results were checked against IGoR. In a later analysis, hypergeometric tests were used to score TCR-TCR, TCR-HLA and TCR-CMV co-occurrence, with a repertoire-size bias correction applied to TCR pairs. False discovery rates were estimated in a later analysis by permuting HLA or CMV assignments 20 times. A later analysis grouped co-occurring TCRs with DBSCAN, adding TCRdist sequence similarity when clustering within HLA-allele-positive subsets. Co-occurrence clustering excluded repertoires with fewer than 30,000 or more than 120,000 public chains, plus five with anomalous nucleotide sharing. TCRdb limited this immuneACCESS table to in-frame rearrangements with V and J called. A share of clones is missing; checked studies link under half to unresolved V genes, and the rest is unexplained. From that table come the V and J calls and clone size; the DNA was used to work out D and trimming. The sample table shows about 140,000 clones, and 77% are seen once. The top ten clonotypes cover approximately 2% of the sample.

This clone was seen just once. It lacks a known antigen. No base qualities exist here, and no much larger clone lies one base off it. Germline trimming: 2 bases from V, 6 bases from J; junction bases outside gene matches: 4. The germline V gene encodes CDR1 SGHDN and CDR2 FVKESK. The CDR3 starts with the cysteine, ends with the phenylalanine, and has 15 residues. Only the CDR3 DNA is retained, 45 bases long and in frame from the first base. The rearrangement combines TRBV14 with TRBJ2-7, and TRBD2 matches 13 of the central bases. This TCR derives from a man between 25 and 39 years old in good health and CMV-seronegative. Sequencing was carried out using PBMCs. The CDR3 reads CASSQLGTSGTEQYF. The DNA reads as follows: TGTGCCAGCAGCCAACTAGGGACTAGCGGGACCGAGCAGTACTTC.